This entry features one T cell receptor beta chain sequence. This sample was included in a study of CD8+ T cells in alopecia areata. It was cDNA, reverse transcribed from extracted RNA, that served as the sequencing template. TCRdb keeps only in-frame clones here, not all; method: immunoSEQ multiplex PCR. Of 150,000 to 200,000 clones listed, roughly 60% are singletons. Germline CDR1 reads MNHEY; CDR2 reads SVGAGI. Trimming stripped 6 bases from V and 8 bases from J, with 13 bases between. The CDR3 runs 12 residues. Peripheral blood samples and lesional scalp punch biopsies were obtained from alopecia areata patients. CD4+ and CD8+ T cells were sorted from PBMCs stained for CD3, CD4 and CD8.

The sample in question was CD4+ T cells sorted from blood, obtained at week 0. The origin of this receptor is a human donor with alopecia areata. The rearrangement joins TRBV6-5 to TRBJ1-2; no reliable D call. CDR3 DNA: TGTGCCAGCAGCCGATCCGGCCTCGGCTACACCTTC. Its translation: CASSRSGLGYTF.